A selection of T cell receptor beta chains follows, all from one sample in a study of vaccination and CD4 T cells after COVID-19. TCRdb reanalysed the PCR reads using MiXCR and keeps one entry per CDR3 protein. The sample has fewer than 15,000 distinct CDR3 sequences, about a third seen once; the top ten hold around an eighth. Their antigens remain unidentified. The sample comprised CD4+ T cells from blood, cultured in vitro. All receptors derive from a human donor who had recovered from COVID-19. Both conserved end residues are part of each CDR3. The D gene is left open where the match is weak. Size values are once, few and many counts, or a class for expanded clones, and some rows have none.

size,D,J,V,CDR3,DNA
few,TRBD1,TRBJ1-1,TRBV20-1,CSAFQGVLNTEAFF,TGCAGTGCTTTTCAGGGGGTATTGAACACTGAAGCTTTCTTT
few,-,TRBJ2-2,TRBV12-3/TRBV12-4,CASSHRTAANTGELFF,TGTGCCAGCAGTCACAGGACGGCCGCGAACACCGGGGAGCTGTTTTTT
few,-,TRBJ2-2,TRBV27,CASSFGGELFF,TGTGCCAGCAGTTTTGGCGGGGAGCTGTTTTTT
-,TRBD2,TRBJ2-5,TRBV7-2,CASSNRLAGGVGTQYF,TGTGCCAGCAGCAATCGACTAGCGGGAGGGGTGGGGACCCAGTACTTC
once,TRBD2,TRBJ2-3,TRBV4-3,CASSQELAGGVDTQYF,TGCGCCAGCAGCCAAGAACTAGCGGGAGGGGTAGATACGCAGTATTTT
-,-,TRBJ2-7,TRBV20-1,CSAPMSPYEQYF,TGCAGTGCTCCCATGTCTCCCTACGAGCAGTACTTC
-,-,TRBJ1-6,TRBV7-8,CASSLVAGNSPLHF,TGTGCCAGCAGCTTAGTCGCGGGGAATTCACCCCTCCACTTT
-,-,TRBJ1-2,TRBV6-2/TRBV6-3,CASSYSSGWGYGYTF,TGTGCCAGCAGTTACTCGTCCGGCTGGGGCTATGGCTACACCTTC
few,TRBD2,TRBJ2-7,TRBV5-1,CASSSLTGGTYEQYF,TGCGCCAGCAGCTCTCTCACGGGAGGGACCTACGAGCAGTACTTC
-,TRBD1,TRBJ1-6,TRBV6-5,CASSYLGGPGQSNSPLHF,TGTGCCAGCAGTTACCTAGGGGGTCCGGGACAGTCCAATTCACCCCTCCACTTT
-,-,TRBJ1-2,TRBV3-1,CASSQDIRWNYGYTF,TGTGCCAGCAGCCAAGATATTCGGTGGAACTATGGCTACACCTTC
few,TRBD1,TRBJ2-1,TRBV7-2,CASSPSRGSYNEQFF,TGTGCCAGCAGCCCCAGCAGGGGGTCCTACAATGAGCAGTTCTTC
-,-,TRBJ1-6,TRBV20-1,CSAPDRVNSPLHF,TGCAGTGCCCCGGACAGAGTAAATTCACCCCTCCACTTT
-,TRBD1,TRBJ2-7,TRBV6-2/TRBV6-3,CASSSMTGDYEQYF,TGTGCCAGCAGTTCAATGACAGGGGACTACGAGCAGTACTTC
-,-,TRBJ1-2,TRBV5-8,CASSLDAHGYTF,TGTGCCAGCAGCTTGGACGCCCATGGCTACACCTTC